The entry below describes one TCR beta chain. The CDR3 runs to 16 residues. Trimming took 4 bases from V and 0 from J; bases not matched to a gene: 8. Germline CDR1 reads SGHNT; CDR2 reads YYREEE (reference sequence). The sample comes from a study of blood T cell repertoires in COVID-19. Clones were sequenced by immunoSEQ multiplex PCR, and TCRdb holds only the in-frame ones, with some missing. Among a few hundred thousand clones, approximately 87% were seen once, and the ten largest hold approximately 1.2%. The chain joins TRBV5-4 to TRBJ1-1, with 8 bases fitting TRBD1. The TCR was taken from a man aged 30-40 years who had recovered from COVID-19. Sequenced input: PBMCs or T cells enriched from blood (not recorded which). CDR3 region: CASSPGTGAMNTEAFF. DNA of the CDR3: TGTGCCAGCAGCCCTGGGACAGGTGCGATGAACACTGAAGCTTTCTTT.